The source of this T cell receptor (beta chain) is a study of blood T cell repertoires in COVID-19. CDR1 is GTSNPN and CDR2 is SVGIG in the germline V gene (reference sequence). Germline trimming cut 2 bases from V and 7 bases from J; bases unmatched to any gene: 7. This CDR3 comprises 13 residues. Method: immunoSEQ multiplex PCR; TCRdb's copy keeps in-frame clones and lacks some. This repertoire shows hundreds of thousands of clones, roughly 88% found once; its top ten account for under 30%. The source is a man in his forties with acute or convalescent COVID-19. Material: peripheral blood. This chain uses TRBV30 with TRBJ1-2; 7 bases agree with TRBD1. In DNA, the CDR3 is TGTGCCTGGAGTTACAGGGGATTGCGTGGCTACACCTTC. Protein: CAWSYRGLRGYTF.